The clone carrying this T cell receptor beta chain has ten or more counts. Its antigen is not known. In TCRdb, the reads were re-called with MiXCR into one record per CDR3 protein. The repertoire has about 130,000 distinct CDR3 sequences, approximately 9.2% of them found once; the top ten carry around a tenth. This specimen belongs to a study of T cell repertoires in cytomegalovirus infection. Germline lookup yields CDR1 SNHLY and CDR2 FYNNEI. V dropped 0 bases and J dropped 2 bases, with 11 bases sitting between them. This CDR3 has 16 amino acids. Study-level findings and limits: People with CMV and the relevant HLA were identified by cumulative public TCR beta family frequency.

This receptor was identified in a human donor in good health (CMV status not recorded). Some clones in this sample may be carry-over from other donors' samples. The rearrangement joins TRBV2 to TRBJ2-1; TRBD2 is a possible D gene (6 bases). The source material was PBMCs. The CDR3, as DNA: TGTGCCAGCAGTGAAGCGCTTAGCGGCCCCTACAATGAGCAGTTCTTC. This codes for CASSEALSGPYNEQFF.